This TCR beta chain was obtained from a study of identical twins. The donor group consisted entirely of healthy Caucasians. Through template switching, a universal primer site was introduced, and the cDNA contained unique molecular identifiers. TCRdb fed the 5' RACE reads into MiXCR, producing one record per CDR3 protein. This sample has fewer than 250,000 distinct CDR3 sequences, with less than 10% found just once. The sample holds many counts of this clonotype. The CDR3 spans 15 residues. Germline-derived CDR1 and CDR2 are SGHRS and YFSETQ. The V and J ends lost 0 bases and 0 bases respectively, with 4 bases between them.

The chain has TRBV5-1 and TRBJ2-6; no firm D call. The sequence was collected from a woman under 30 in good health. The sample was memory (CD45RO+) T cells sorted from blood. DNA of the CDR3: TGCGCCAGCAGCTTGGTAGCCTCTGGGGCCAACGTCCTGACTTTC. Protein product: CASSLVASGANVLTF.